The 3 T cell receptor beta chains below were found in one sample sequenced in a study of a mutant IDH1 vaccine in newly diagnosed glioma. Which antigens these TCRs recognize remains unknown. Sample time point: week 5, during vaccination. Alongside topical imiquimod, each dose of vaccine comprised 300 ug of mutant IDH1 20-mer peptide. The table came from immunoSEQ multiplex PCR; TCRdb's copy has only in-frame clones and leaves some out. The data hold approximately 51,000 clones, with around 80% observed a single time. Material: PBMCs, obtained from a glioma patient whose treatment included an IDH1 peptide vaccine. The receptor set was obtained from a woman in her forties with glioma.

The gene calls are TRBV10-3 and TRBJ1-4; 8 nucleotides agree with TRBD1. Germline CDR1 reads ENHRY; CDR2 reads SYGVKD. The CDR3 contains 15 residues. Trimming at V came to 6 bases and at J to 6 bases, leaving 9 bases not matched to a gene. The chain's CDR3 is CAISDRGSGDEKLFF. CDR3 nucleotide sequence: TGTGCCATCAGCGACAGGGGTAGCGGAGATGAAAAACTGTTTTTT.

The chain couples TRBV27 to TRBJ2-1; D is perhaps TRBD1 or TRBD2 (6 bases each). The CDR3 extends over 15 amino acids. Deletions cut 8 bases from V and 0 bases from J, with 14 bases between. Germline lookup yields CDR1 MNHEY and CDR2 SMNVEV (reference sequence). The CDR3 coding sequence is TGTGCCAGCGCCCTTCGGGGGCCCTCCTACAATGAGCAGTTCTTC. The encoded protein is CASALRGPSYNEQFF.

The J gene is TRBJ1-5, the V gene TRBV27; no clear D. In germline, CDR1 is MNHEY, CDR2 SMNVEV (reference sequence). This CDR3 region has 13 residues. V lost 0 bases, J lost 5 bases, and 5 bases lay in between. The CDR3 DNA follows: TGTGCCAGCAGTTTATCTCGGTATCAGCCCCAGCATTTT. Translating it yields CASSLSRYQPQHF.